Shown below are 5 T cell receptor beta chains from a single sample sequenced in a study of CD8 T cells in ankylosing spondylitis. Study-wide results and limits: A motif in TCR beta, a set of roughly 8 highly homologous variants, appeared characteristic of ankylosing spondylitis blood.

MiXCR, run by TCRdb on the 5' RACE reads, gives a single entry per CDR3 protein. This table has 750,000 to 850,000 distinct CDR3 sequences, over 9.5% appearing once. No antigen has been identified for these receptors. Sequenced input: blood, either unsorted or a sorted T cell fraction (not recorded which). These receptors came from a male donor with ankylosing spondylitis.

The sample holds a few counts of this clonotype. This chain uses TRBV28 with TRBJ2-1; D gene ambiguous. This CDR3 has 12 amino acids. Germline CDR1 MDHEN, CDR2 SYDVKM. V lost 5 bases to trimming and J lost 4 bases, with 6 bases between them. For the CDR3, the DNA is TGTGCCAGCAGTGCATATTACAATGAGCAGTTCTTC. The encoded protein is CASSAYYNEQFF.

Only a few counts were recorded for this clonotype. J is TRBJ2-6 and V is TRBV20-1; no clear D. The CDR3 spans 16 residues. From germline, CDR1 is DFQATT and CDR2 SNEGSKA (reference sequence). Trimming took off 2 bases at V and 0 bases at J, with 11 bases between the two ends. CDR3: CSARKTTGSGANVLTF. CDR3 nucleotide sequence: TGCAGTGCTAGAAAAACTACCGGCTCTGGGGCCAACGTCCTGACTTTC.

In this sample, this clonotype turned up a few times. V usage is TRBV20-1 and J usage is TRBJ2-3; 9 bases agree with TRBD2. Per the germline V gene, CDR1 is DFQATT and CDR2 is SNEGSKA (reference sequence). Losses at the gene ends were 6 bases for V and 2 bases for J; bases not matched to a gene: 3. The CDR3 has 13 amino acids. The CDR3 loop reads CSAAGGYTDTQYF. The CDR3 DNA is TGCAGTGCGGCGGGGGGGTACACAGATACGCAGTATTTT.

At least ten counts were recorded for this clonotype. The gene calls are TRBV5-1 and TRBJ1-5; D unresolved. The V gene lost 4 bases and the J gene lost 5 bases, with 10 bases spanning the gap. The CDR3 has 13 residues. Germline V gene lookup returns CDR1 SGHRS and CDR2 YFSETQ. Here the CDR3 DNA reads TGCGCCAGCAGCCCGGAGGGTCATCAGCCCCAGCATTTT. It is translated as CASSPEGHQPQHF.

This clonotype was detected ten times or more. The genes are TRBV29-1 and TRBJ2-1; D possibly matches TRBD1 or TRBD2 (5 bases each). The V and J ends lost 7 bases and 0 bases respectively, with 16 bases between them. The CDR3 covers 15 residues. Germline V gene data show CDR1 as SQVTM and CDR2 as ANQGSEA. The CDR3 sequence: CSAHGTPSSYNEQFF. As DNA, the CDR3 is TGCAGCGCCCACGGGACCCCGAGCTCCTACAATGAGCAGTTCTTC.